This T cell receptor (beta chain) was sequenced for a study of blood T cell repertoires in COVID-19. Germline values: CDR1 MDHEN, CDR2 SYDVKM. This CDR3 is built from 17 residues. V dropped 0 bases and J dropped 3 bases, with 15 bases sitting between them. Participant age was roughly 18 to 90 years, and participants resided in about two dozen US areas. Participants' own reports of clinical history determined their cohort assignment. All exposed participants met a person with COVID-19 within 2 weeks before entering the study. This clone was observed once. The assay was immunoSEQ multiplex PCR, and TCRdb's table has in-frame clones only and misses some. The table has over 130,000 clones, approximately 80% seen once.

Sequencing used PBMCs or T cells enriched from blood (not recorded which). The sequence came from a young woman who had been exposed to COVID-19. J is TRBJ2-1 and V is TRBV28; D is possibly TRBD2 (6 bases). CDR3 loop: CASSLWGAGPRYNEQFF. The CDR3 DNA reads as TGTGCCAGCAGTTTATGGGGCGCGGGACCTCGCTACAATGAGCAGTTCTTC. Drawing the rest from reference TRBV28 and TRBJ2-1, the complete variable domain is DVKVTQSSRYLVKRTGEKVFLECVQDMDHENMFWYRQDPGLGLRLIYFSYDVKMKEKGDIPEGYSVSREKKERFSLILESASTNQTSMYLCASSLWGAGPRYNEQFFGPGTRLTVL.